This is a list of T cell receptor beta chains from one sample in a study of OX40 agonist ivuxolimab in advanced cancers. This table comes from immunoSEQ multiplex PCR, and its TCRdb copy is limited to in-frame clones, with some not included. Of about 57,000 clones in the sample, nearly 85% were seen once. The sample here was CD4+ or CD8+ T cells sorted from blood, taken in a trial of the OX40 agonist ivuxolimab. These TCRs come from an adult with an advanced solid tumor such as melanoma, head and neck, liver or kidney cancer. The CDR3 runs from the conserved cysteine through the conserved F or W. D genes are given only for firm matches. Rows give clone size only sometimes, using once, few, many, or a class for an expanded clone.

cdr3_nt | cdr3_aa | v_call | clone_size | d_call | j_call
TGTGCCTCCTATTGGGCAGGATGGAACACTGAAGCTTTCTTT | CASYWAGWNTEAFF | TRBV30 | - | - | TRBJ1-1
TGTGCCAGCAGACCAAGGGGACCTAGCAATCAGCCCCAGCATTTT | CASRPRGPSNQPQHF | TRBV6-6 | - | - | TRBJ1-5
TGTGCCAGCCACCAGGTGAACACTGAAGCTTTCTTT | CASHQVNTEAFF | TRBV9 | - | - | TRBJ1-1
TGTGCCAGCAGCTTGGTTGGGACCCTCCTCCACGAGCAGTACTTC | CASSLVGTLLHEQYF | TRBV5-5 | - | - | TRBJ2-7
TGTGCCAGCAGTTCCCCCTCGGGAGGGCAGTTCTTC | CASSSPSGGQFF | TRBV6-6 | - | TRBD2 | TRBJ2-1
TGTGCCAGCAGCCCCCGGGAGTGGAATCAGCCCCAGCATTTT | CASSPREWNQPQHF | TRBV7-9 | - | - | TRBJ1-5
TGCAGCGCTGAGACCGGGTATGGCTACACCTTC | CSAETGYGYTF | TRBV29-1 | - | - | TRBJ1-2
TGTGCCTGGAGTCCCTCCGGGGTCAGCGGGCTTTCCTACGAGCAGTACTTC | CAWSPSGVSGLSYEQYF | TRBV30 | - | - | TRBJ2-7
TGTGCCTGGAGGGCCGGTGGGGGGCCGGGGTACTTC | CAWRAGGGPGYF | TRBV30 | - | - | TRBJ2-4
TGTGCCAGCAGCTTACCAGGAATCACCGGGGAGCTGTTTTTT | CASSLPGITGELFF | TRBV7-3 | once | - | TRBJ2-2
TGTGCCAGCAGTTCCTGGGGGGGAGGTAATCAGCCCCAGCATTTT | CASSSWGGGNQPQHF | TRBV6-6 | - | - | TRBJ1-5
TGTGCCAGCAGTGAAGGGCGGGCTAGCGGGAGGGCAGCAGATACGCAGTATTTT | CASSEGRASGRAADTQYF | TRBV6-1 | - | TRBD2 | TRBJ2-3
TGTGCCAGCAGTGAAGGGGCGGGTCCCTACGAGCAGTACTTC | CASSEGAGPYEQYF | TRBV6-5 | - | - | TRBJ2-7
TGTGCCAGCAGTGAACCCCAGCCCCAGCATTTT | CASSEPQPQHF | TRBV6-1 | - | - | TRBJ1-5
TGTGCCATCAGTGAGGCCCGCTACGAGCAGTACTTC | CAISEARYEQYF | TRBV10-3 | - | - | TRBJ2-7
TGTGCCAGCAGCCAAGATGTTTATGGCTACACCTTC | CASSQDVYGYTF | TRBV4-2 | once | - | TRBJ1-2
TGCAGCGCCGTGGGGACAGGGTACCCTTATGGCTACACCTTC | CSAVGTGYPYGYTF | TRBV29-1 | - | TRBD1 | TRBJ1-2
TGTGCCAGCAGTTTTGGGGAAGGCTACACCTTC | CASSFGEGYTF | TRBV28 | few | - | TRBJ1-2
TGTGCCAGCAGTGACCAGGGCGGTAATGAAAAACTGTTTTTT | CASSDQGGNEKLFF | TRBV6-1 | - | - | TRBJ1-4
TGTGCCAGCAGCTCCGACAGGGCCTACTACGAGCAGTACTTC | CASSSDRAYYEQYF | TRBV11-2 | - | TRBD1 | TRBJ2-7
TGTGCCAGCAGCCCTTACATGATAAATTCACCCCTCCACTTT | CASSPYMINSPLHF | TRBV9 | - | - | TRBJ1-6
TGTGCCAGCCGCGATACCGGGCTTCAGGGAGGGGTGTCCTACAATGAGCAGTTCTTC | CASRDTGLQGGVSYNEQFF | TRBV19 | - | TRBD2 | TRBJ2-1
TGTGCCAGTAGGGTTAGCGGGTCCACCGGGGAGCTGTTTTTT | CASRVSGSTGELFF | TRBV19 | - | TRBD2 | TRBJ2-2
TGTGCCAGCAGTACAGATACAGGGGTCAAAAACATTCAGTACTTC | CASSTDTGVKNIQYF | TRBV2 | - | TRBD1 | TRBJ2-4
TGTGCCAGCAGCTTAAGCGGGACAGGGAGCTACGAGCAGTACTTC | CASSLSGTGSYEQYF | TRBV7-2 | - | TRBD1 | TRBJ2-7
TGTGCCAGCAGCCCCCACGGGCGGCGGCAAGAGACCCAGTACTTC | CASSPHGRRQETQYF | TRBV27 | once | - | TRBJ2-5